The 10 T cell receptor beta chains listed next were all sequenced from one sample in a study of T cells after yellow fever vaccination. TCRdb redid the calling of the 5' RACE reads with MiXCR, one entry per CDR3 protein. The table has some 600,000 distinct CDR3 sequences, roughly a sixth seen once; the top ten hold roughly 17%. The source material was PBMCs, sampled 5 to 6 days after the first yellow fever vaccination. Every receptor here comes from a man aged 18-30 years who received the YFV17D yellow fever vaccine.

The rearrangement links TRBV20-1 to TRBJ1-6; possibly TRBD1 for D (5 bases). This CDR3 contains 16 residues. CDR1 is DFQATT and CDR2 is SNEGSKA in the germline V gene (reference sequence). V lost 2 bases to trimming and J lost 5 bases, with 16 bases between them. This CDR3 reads CSARPPGVRDNSPLHF. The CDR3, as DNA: TGCAGTGCTAGACCCCCGGGGGTTAGGGATAATTCACCCCTCCACTTT.

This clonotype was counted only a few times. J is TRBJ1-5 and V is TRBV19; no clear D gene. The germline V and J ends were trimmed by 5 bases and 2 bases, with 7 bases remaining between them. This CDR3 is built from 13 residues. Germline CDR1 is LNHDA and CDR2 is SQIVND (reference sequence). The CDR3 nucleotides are TGTGCCAGTAGTTCCTATGGCAATCAGCCCCAGCATTTT. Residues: CASSSYGNQPQHF.

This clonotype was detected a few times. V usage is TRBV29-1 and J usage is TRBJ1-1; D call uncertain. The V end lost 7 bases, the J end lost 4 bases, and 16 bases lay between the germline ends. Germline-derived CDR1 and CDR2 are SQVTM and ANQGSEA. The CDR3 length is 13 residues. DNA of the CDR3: TGCAGCGCCGGGGATAATAAAGTCACTGAAGCTTTCTTT. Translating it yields CSAGDNKVTEAFF. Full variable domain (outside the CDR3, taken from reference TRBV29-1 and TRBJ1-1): SAVISQKPSRDICQRGTSLTIQCQVDSQVTMMFWYRQQPGQSLTLIATANQGSEATYESGFVIDKFPISRPNLTFSTLTVSNMSPEDSSIYLCSAGDNKVTEAFFGQGTRLTVV.

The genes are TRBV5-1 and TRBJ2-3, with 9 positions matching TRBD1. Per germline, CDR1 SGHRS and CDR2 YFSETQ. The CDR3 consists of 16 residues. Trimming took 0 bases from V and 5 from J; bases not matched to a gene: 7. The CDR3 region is CASSLALQGAVDTQYF. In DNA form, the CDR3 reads TGCGCCAGCAGCTTGGCACTACAGGGGGCGGTAGATACGCAGTATTTT.

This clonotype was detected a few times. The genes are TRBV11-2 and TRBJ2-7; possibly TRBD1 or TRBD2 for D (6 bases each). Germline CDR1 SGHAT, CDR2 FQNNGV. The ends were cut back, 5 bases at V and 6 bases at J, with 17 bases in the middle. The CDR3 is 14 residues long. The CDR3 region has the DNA TGTGCCAGCAGCCCTCGACTAGGGGGGCTCGAGCAGTACGTC. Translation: CASSPRLGGLEQYV.

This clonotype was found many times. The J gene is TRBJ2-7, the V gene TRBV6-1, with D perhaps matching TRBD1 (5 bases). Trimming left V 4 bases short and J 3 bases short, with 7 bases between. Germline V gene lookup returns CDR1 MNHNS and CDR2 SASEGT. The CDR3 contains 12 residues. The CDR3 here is CASSAQGYEQYF. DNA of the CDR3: TGTGCCAGCAGTGCTCAGGGCTACGAGCAGTACTTC.

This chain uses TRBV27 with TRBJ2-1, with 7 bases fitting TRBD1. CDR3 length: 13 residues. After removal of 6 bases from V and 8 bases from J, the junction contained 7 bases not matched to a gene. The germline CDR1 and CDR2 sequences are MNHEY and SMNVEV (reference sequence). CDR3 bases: TGTGCCAGCAGGCCAGGGGGTTTGGATGAGCAGTTCTTC. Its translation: CASRPGGLDEQFF.

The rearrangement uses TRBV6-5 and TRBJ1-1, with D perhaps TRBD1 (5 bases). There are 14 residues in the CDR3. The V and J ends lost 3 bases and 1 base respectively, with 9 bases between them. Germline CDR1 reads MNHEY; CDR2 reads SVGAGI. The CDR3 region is CASSYKGQNTEAFF. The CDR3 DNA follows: TGTGCCAGCAGTTATAAGGGGCAGAACACTGAAGCTTTCTTT.

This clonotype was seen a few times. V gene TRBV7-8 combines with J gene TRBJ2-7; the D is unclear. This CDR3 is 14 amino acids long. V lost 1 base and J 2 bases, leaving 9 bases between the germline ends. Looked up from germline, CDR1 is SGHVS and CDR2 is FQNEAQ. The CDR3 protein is CASSLGRRTYEQYF. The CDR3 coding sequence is TGTGCCAGCAGCTTAGGCAGGCGAACCTACGAGCAGTACTTC.

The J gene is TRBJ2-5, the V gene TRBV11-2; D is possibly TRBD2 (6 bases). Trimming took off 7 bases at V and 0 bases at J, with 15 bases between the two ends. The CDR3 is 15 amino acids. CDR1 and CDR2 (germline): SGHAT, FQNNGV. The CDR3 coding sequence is TGTGCCAGCACCCAGACTAGGGGCTACCAAGAGACCCAGTACTTC. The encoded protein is CASTQTRGYQETQYF.